One sample yielded the 8 T cell receptor beta chains listed below, sequenced in a study of early T cells in non-severe SARS-CoV-2 infection. TCRdb analysed the 5' RACE reads with MiXCR anew, one entry per CDR3 protein. The data contain 25,000 to 35,000 distinct CDR3 sequences, roughly 4.3% of them seen just once; the ten biggest clones take up about an eighth. The sample consisted of whole blood. The receptors were gathered from an adult who was a healthcare worker with PCR-confirmed SARS-CoV-2 infection or an uninfected control (not recorded which).

This clonotype was seen ten or more times. This chain joins TRBV7-8 and TRBJ2-5, with D possibly TRBD2 on 5 matching bases. The V end was cut by 5 bases, the J end by 4 bases, with 26 bases between. Per the germline V gene, CDR1 is SGHVS and CDR2 is FQNEAQ. The length of the CDR3 is 18 residues. CDR3 bases: TGTGCCAGCAGCCCACACTCTGGGAGTTCTTACTTGGCAGAGACCCAGTACTTC. Its translation: CASSPHSGSSYLAETQYF.

This clonotype was seen at least ten times. V and J are TRBV4-2 and TRBJ1-4; possibly TRBD1 for D (5 bases). The CDR3 length is 17 residues. With 0 bases removed from V and 5 bases from J, the gap between germline ends came to 16 bases. CDR1 and CDR2 from the germline V gene are LGHNA and YNFKEQ. In DNA, the CDR3 is TGTGCCAGCAGCCAAGACCTCACGGGCCGGGGGAATGAAAAACTGTTTTTT. It translates to CASSQDLTGRGNEKLFF.

This clonotype was seen a few times. The rearrangement links TRBV6-5 to TRBJ2-4; D is uncertain. Trimming took 0 bases from V and 3 from J, leaving 18 bases between them. Germline V gene data show CDR1 as MNHEY and CDR2 as SVGAGI. The CDR3 length is 18 residues. For the CDR3, the DNA is TGTGCCAGCAGTTACTCGATCTCGGCAGTCATGGGCAAAAACATTCAGTACTTC. Its translation is CASSYSISAVMGKNIQYF.

This clonotype showed up just a few times. The chain combines TRBV15 with TRBJ2-7; no definite D call. CDR3 length equals 14 residues. Looked up from germline, CDR1 is LNHNV and CDR2 is YYDKDF (reference sequence). V was clipped by 0 bases and J by 2 bases, with 8 bases between them. Written as DNA, the CDR3 is TGTGCCACCAGCAGAGACTTCCCGCCCTACGAGCAGTACGTC. It encodes CATSRDFPPYEQYV.

This clonotype has at least ten counts. CDR3 bases: TGCAGCGTTTGGGCAGGCGATGGCTACACCTTC. Its translation: CSVWAGDGYTF. V usage is TRBV29-1 and J usage is TRBJ1-2; no definite D call. V lost 5 bases and J 6 bases, leaving 10 bases between the germline ends. The CDR3 extends over 11 amino acids. The V gene's germline CDR1 is SQVTM and CDR2 ANQGSEA.

This clonotype was recorded at least ten times. V is TRBV20-1 and J is TRBJ1-3; weak D call: TRBD1 (5 bases). Trimming left V 3 bases short and J 2 bases short, with 17 bases between. The CDR3 length is 16 residues. Germline-derived CDR1 and CDR2 are DFQATT and SNEGSKA (reference sequence). The DNA of the CDR3 is TGCAGTGCTAGGGGGGATGCAGGGTTGACTGGAAACACCATATATTTT. This encodes CSARGDAGLTGNTIYF.

The table lists this clonotype with a few counts. The rearrangement uses TRBV6-2 or TRBV6-3 and TRBJ2-5; possibly TRBD1 for D (6 bases). The CDR3 covers 14 residues. V was pared by 4 bases and J by 5 bases, with 14 bases between. Germline CDR1 and CDR2: MNHEY and SVGEGT. DNA of the CDR3: TGTGCCAGCAGTTGGCCGGGACACCGGGAGACCCAGTACTTC. Protein product: CASSWPGHRETQYF.

There are many counts of this clonotype. V is TRBV5-6 and J is TRBJ2-2, with unresolved D. The V end lost 6 bases, the J end lost 4 bases, and 10 bases lay between the germline ends. Germline CDR1 is SGHDT and CDR2 is YYEEEE. This CDR3 contains 13 residues. Here the CDR3 reads CASMRQITGELFF. The CDR3 coding sequence is TGTGCCAGCATGAGGCAGATCACCGGGGAGCTGTTTTTT.